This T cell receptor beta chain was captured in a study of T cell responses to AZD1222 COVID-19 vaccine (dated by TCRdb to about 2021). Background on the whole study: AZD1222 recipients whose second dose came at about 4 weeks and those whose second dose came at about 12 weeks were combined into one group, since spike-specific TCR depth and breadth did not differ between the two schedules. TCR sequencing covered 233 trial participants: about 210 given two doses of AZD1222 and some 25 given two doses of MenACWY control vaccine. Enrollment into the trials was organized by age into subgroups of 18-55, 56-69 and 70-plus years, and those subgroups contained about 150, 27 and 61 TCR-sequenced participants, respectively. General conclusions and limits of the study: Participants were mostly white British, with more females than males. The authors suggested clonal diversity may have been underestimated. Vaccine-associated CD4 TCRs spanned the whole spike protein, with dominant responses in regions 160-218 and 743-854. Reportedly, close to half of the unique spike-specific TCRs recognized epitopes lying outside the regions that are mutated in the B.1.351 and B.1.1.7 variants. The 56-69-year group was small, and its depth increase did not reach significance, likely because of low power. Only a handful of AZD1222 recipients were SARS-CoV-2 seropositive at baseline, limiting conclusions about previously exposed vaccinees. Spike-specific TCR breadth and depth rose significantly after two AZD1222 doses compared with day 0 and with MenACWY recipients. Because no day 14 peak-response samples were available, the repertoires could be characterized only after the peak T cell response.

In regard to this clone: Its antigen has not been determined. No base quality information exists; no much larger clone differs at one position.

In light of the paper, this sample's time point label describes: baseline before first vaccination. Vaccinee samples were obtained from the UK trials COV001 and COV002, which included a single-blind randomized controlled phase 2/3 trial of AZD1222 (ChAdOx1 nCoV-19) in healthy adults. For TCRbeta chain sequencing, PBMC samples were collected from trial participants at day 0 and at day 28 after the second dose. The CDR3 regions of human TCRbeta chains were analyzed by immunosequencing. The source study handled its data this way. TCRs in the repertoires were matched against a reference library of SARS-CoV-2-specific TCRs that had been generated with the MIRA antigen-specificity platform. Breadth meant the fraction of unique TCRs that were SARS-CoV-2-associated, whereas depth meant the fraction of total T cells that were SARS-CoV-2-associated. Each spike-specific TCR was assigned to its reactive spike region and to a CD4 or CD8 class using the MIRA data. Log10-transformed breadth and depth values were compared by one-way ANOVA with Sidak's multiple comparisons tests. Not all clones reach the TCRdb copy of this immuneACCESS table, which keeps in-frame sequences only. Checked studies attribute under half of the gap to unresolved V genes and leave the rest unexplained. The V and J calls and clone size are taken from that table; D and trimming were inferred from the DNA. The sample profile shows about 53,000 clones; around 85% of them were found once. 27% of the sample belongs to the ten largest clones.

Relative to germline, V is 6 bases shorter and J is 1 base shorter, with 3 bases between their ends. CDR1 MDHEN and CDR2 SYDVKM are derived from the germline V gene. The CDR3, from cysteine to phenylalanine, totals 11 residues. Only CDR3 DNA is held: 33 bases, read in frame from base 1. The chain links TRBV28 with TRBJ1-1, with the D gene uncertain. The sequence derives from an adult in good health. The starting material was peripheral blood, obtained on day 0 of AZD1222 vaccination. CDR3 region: CASRTNTEAFF. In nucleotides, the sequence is TGTGCCAGCAGAACGAACACTGAAGCTTTCTTT.